A single sample gave rise to the 2 T cell receptor beta chains below, sequenced in a study of blood T cell repertoires in COVID-19. Repertoires were generated with immunoSEQ multiplex PCR, while TCRdb's copy carries only in-frame clones and drops some. Of 60,000 to 95,000 clones detected, 91% appear once; the ten largest clones hold under 6.5%. The material sequenced was peripheral blood. The source is a human donor in a cohort sampled during active COVID-19.

The chain combines TRBV9 with TRBJ1-2; 8 nucleotides line up with TRBD1. This CDR3 comprises 14 residues. With V trimmed by 0 bases and J by 8 bases, 6 bases remained unmatched. CDR1 is SGDLS, CDR2 YYNGEE, per germline. In DNA form, the CDR3 reads TGTGCCAGCAGCGTAGTGGGGGACAGGACCGGCTACACCTTC. Protein sequence: CASSVVGDRTGYTF.

The rearrangement joins TRBV2 to TRBJ2-1, with D possibly being TRBD1 (5 bases). The CDR3 runs 15 residues. Trimming took 4 bases from V and 6 from J, leaving 16 bases between them. Germline V lookup: CDR1 SNHLY, CDR2 FYNNEI. The CDR3 DNA reads TGTGCCAGCAGTGTGGGGCAGGGAAGAGTCAATGAGCAGTTCTTC. Translated: CASSVGQGRVNEQFF.